This note documents a single T cell receptor beta chain sequence. This record belongs to a study of shared clonotypes between healthy human individuals. Germline lookup yields CDR1 SGHNT and CDR2 YYREEE (reference sequence). The V end was cut by 0 bases, the J end by 1 base, with 12 bases between. This CDR3 has 16 amino acids. Clones were read by immunoSEQ multiplex PCR, and TCRdb kept only the in-frame ones, dropping some. The sample consists of roughly 1.4 million clones, 98% of them appearing once. CD45RA-negative memory and CD45RA+ naive subsets were split from the CD4+ cells. The chain joins TRBV5-4 to TRBJ2-3; D call uncertain. Sequencing was done on a sample of naive CD4+ T cells sorted from blood. As to subset: CD45RA+ positively selected. The TCR originated in a man aged 25 to 40 in good health. The CDR3 bases are TGTGCCAGCAGCTTGGGTCCTCCAGGTGGCACAGATACGCAGTATTTT. Protein sequence: CASSLGPPGGTDTQYF.